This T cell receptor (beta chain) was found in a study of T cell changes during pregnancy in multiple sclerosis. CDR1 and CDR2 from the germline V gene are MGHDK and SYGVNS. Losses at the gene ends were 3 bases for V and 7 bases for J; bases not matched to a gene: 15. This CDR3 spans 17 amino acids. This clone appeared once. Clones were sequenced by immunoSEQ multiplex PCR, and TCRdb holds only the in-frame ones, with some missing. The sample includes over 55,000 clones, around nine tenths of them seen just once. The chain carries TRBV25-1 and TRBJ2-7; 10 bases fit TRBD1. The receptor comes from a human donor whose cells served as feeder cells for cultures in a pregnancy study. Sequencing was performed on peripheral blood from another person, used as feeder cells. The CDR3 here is CASSERGPGQGPSEQYF. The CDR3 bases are TGTGCCAGCAGTGAGAGAGGCCCGGGACAGGGGCCTTCAGAGCAGTACTTC.